This T cell receptor beta chain emerged from a study of cytomegalovirus exposure and HLA in healthy donors. Across the whole study: Early released data had tens of millions of unique TCRs, all coming from HLA-typed donors.

CDR3 size: 15 residues. The V gene end was trimmed by 3 bases and the J gene end by 4 bases; junction bases not matched to a gene: 4. CDR1 MNHNS and CDR2 SASEGT come from the germline V gene. This clone was seen a few times. 13 Jbeta primers and 60 Vbeta primers were used for the PCR. TCRdb's table, derived via immunoSEQ multiplex PCR, lists solely in-frame clones and lacks some. The sample lists more than 100,000 clones; 60% to 85% were seen once. The sequenced material came from PBMCs. The clonotype was recovered from a woman between 40 and 50 years old in good health and CMV-seropositive. The chain recombines TRBV6-1 with TRBJ2-3, with 10 bases aligning to TRBD2. DNA for the CDR3: TGTGCCAGCAGTGACCAGCGGGGGGGGTCAGATACGCAGTATTTT. It is translated as CASSDQRGGSDTQYF.